This T cell receptor (beta chain) was recovered during a study of early T cells in non-severe SARS-CoV-2 infection. The germline V gene has CDR1 DFQATT and CDR2 SNEGSKA (reference sequence). The CDR3 has 14 amino acids. V was pared by 3 bases and J by 3 bases, with 14 bases between. TCRdb redid the calling of the 5' RACE reads with MiXCR, one entry per CDR3 protein. The sample lists 34,000 or so distinct CDR3 sequences; about 9.9% were seen once. This clonotype was seen repeatedly, ten times or more. The chain uses TRBV20-1 and TRBJ1-2; D is perhaps TRBD1 (5 bases). Sequenced sample: whole blood. The source of this sequence is an adult who was a healthcare worker with PCR-confirmed SARS-CoV-2 infection or an uninfected control (not recorded which). The chain's CDR3 is CSARYGADDYGYTF. The CDR3 DNA reads TGCAGTGCTAGGTACGGGGCTGATGACTATGGCTACACCTTC.